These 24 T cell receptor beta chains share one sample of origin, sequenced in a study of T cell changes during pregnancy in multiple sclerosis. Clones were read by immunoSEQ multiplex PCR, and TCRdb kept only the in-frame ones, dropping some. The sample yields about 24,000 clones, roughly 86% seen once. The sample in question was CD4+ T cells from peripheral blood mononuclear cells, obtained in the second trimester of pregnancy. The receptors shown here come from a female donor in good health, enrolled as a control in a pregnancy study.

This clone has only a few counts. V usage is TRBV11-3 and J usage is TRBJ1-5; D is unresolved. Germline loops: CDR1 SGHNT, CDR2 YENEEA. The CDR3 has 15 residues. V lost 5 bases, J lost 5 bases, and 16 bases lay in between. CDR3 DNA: TGTGCCAGCAGCCCACCGATGACTCGGCATCAGCCCCAGCATTTT. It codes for CASSPPMTRHQPQHF.

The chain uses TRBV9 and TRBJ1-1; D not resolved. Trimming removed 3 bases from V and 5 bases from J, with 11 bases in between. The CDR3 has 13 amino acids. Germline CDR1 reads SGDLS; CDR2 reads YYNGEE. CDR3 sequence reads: CASSDDGGTEAFF. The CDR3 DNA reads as TGTGCCAGCAGCGACGATGGAGGGACTGAAGCTTTCTTT.

CDR3 sequence reads: CASSLEPQPQHF. The CDR3 coding sequence is TGTGCCAGCAGCTTAGAGCCTCAGCCCCAGCATTTT. V usage is TRBV7-9 and J usage is TRBJ1-5; D ambiguous. The CDR3 consists of 12 residues. V shed 1 base and J shed 6 bases, with 4 bases lying between them. Germline V gene lookup returns CDR1 SEHNR and CDR2 FQNEAQ (reference sequence).

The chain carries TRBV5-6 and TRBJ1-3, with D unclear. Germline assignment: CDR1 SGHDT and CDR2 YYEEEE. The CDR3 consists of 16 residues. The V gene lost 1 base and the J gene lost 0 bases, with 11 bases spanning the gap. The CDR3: CASSLWLGNSGNTIYF. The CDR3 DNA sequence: TGTGCCAGCAGCTTGTGGCTAGGTAACTCTGGAAACACCATATATTTT.

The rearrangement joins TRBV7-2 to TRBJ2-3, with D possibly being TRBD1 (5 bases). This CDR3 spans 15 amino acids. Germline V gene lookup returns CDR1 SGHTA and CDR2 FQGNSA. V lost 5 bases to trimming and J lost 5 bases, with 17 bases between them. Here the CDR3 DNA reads TGTGCCAGCAGCCCAACCCGCCAGGGAATAGATACGCAGTATTTT. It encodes CASSPTRQGIDTQYF.

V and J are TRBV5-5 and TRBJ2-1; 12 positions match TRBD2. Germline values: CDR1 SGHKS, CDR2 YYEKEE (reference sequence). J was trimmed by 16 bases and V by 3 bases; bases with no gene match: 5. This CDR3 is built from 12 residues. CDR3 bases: TGTGCCAGCAGCTCCGGACTAGCGGGACTCTTCTTC. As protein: CASSSGLAGLFF.

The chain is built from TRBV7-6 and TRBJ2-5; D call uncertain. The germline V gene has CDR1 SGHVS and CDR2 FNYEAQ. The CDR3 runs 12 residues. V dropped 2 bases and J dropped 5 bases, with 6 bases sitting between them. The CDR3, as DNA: TGTGCCAGCAGCTTAATCTCGGAGACCCAGTACTTC. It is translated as CASSLISETQYF.

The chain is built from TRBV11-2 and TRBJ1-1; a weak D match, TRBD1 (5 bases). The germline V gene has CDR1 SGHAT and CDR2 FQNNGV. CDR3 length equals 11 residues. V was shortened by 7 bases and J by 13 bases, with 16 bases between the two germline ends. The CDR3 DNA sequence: TGTGCCAGCACTCCCGGGGGGACCGTTTTCTTT. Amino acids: CASTPGGTVFF.

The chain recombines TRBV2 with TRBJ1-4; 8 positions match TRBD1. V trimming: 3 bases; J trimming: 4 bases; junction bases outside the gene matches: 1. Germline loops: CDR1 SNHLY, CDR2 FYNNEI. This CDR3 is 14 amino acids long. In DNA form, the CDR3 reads TGTGCCAGCAGTGAGGGACAGGTTAATGAAAAACTGTTTTTT. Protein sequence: CASSEGQVNEKLFF.

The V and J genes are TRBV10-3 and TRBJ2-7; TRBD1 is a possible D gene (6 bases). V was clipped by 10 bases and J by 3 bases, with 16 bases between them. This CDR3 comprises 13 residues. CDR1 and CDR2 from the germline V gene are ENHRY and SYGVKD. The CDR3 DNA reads TGTGCCACCCGGACAGCCGCAAACTACGAGCAGTACTTC. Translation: CATRTAANYEQYF.

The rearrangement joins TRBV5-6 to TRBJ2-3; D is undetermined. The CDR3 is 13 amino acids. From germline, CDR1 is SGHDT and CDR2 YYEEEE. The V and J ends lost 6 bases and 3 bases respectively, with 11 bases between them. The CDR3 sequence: CASTFARTDTQYF. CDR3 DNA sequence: TGTGCCAGCACCTTTGCGAGGACAGATACGCAGTATTTT.

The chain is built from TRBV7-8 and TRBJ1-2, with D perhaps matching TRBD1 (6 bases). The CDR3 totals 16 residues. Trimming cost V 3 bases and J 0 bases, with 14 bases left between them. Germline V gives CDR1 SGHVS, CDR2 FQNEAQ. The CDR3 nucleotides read TGTGCCAGCAGCTTGGGGCCGACAGGTCCTAACTATGGCTACACCTTC. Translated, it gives CASSLGPTGPNYGYTF.

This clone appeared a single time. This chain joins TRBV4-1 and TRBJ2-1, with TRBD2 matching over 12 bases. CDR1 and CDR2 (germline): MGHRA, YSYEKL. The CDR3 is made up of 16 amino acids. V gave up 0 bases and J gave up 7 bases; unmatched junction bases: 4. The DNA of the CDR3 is TGCGCCAGCAGCCAAGAAGGACTAGCGGGACTGAATGAGCAGTTCTTC. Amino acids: CASSQEGLAGLNEQFF.

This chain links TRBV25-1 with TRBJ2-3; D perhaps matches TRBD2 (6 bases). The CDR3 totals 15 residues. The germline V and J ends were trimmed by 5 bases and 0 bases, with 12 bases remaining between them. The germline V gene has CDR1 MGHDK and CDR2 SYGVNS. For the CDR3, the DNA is TGTGCCAGCAGTCTGGCGGGGACTAGCACAGATACGCAGTATTTT. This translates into CASSLAGTSTDTQYF.

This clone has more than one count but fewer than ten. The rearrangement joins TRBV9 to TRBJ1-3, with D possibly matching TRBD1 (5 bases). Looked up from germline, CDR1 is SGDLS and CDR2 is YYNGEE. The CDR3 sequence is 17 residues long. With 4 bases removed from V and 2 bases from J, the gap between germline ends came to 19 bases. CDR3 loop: CASSPLRMGTAGNTIYF. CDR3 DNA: TGTGCCAGCAGCCCTCTTAGAATGGGGACTGCTGGAAACACCATATATTTT. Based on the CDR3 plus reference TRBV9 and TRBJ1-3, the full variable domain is DSGVTQTPKHLITATGQRVTLRCSPRSGDLSVYWYQQSLDQGLQFLIQYYNGEERAKGNILERFSAQQFPDLHSELNLSSLELGDSALYFCASSPLRMGTAGNTIYFGEGSWLTVV.

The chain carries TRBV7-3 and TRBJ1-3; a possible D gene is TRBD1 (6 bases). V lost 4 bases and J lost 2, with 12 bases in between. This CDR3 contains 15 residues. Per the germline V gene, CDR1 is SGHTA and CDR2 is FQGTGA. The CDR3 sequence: CASSSEGGPGNTIYF. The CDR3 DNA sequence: TGTGCCAGCAGCTCCGAGGGGGGGCCTGGAAACACCATATATTTT.

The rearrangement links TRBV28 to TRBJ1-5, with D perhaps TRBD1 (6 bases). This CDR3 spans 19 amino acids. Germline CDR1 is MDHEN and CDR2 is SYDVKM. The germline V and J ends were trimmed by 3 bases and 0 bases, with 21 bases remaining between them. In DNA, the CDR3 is TGTGCCAGCAGTTTTTTAGCACTGAGACAGGCGCATAGCAATCAGCCCCAGCATTTT. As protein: CASSFLALRQAHSNQPQHF.

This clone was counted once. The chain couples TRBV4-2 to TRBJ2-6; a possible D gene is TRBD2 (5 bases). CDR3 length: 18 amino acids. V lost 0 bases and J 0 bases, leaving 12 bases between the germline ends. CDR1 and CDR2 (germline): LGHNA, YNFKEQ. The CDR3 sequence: CASSQERVLSSGANVLTF. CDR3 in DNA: TGTGCCAGCAGCCAAGAGCGGGTTCTCAGCTCTGGGGCCAACGTCCTGACTTTC.

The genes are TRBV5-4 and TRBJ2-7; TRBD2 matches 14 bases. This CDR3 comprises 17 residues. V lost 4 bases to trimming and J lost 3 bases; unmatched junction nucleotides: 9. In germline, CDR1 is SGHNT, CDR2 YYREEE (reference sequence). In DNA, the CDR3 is TGTGCCAGCAGCCTAAACGGACTAGCGGGAGGTAGCTACGAGCAGTACTTC. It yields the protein CASSLNGLAGGSYEQYF.

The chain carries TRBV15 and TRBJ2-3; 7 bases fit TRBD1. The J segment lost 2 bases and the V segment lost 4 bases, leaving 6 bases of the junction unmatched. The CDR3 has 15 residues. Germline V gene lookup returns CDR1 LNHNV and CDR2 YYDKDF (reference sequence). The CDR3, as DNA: TGTGCCACCAGCACCCGGACAGGTCACACAGATACGCAGTATTTT. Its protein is CATSTRTGHTDTQYF.

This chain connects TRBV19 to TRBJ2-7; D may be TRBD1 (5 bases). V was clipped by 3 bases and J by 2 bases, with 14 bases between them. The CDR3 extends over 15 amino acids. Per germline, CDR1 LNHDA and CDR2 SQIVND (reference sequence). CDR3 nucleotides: TGTGCCAGTAGTATTTGGGCGTCAGGGACCTACGAGCAGTACTTC. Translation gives CASSIWASGTYEQYF. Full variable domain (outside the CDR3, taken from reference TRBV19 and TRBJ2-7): DGGITQSPKYLFRKEGQNVTLSCEQNLNHDAMYWYRQDPGQGLRLIYYSQIVNDFQKGDIAEGYSVSREKKESFPLTVTSAQKNPTAFYLCASSIWASGTYEQYFGPGTRLTVT.

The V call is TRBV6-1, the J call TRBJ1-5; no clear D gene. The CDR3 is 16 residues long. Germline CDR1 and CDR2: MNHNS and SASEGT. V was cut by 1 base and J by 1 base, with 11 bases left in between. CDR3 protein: CASSEVGEKSNQPQHF. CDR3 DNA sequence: TGTGCCAGCAGTGAAGTTGGGGAGAAGAGCAATCAGCCCCAGCATTTT.

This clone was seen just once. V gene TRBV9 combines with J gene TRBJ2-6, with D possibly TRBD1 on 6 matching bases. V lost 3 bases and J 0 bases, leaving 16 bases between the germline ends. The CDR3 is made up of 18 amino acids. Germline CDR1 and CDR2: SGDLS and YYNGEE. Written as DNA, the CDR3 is TGTGCCAGCAGCGAACACAGGGCACCAAGCTCTGGGGCCAACGTCCTGACTTTC. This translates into CASSEHRAPSSGANVLTF.

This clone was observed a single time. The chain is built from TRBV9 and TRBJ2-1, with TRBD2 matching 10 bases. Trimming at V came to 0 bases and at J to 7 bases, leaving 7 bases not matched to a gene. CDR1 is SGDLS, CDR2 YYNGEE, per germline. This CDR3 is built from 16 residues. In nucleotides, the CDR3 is TGTGCCAGCAGCGTAGTGGGGACTAGCGCATATAATGAGCAGTTCTTC. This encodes CASSVVGTSAYNEQFF.